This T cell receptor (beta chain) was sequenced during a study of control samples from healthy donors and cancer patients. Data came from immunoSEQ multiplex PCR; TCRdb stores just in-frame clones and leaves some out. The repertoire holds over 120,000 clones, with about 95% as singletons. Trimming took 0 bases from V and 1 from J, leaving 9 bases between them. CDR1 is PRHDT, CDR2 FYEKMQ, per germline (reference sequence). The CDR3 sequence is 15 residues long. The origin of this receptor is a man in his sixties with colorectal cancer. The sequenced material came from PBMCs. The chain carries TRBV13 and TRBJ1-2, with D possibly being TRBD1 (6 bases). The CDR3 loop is CASSLGQGSNYGYTF. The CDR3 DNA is TGTGCCAGCAGCTTAGGACAGGGTAGTAACTATGGCTACACCTTC.